These T cell receptor beta chains were read from a single sample in a study of cytomegalovirus exposure and HLA in healthy donors. Here immunoSEQ multiplex PCR was the method, and the copy in TCRdb shows in-frame clones only, minus some. This table has some 200,000 clones, roughly 80% appearing once. Sequencing was carried out using PBMCs. The origin of the receptors is a boy between 5 and 17 years old in good health and CMV-seronegative. The CDR3 runs from the conserved cysteine through the conserved F or W.

>TRBV7-2|TRBJ2-1
CASRMSADYNEQFF
>TRBV19|TRBJ2-2
CASSMQGETGELFF
>TRBV5-6|TRBJ2-3
CASSLGGRARPRTDTQYF
>TRBV7-3|TRBJ2-5
CASSLGLAGETQYF
>TRBV5-1|TRBJ1-2
CASSLGQEMGGYTF
>TRBV9|TRBJ1-2
CASSGSEFDYGYTF
>TRBV7-9|TRBJ2-1
CASSFFPGHAYNEQFF
>TRBV7-2|TRBJ2-7
CASSSTGFYEQYF
>TRBV9|TRBJ2-2
CASSVGGNTGELFF
>TRBV9|TRBJ2-1
CASSLQQAAYNEQFF
>TRBV30|TRBJ1-2
CAWTVVNNYGYTF
>TRBV5-4|TRBJ1-2
CASSFAGTGGYGYTF
>TRBV7-2|TRBJ2-5
CASSLDTGYQETQYF
>TRBV21-1|-
CASSRRYEQYF
>TRBV9|TRBJ1-2
CASSVGQGMVYGYTF
>TRBV6-5|TRBJ2-7
CASSEGGEQYF
>TRBV19|TRBJ2-7
CASSINGEQYF
>TRBV21-1|TRBJ1-5
CASSKTWTPNQPQHF
>TRBV5-6|TRBJ1-1
CASSPSSGAKSNTEAFF
>TRBV6-6|TRBJ2-3
CASRPGDLTDTQYF
>TRBV10-1|TRBJ1-1
CASSAYRDTEAFF
>TRBV4-1|TRBJ1-2
CASRSPGTGFGYGYTF
>TRBV5-6|TRBJ2-3
CASSLLTDTQYF
>TRBV13|TRBJ1-2
CASSSLTDYGYTF
>TRBV19|TRBJ2-7
CASSIGHLYEQYF
>TRBV7-2|TRBJ1-2
CASRPGLGGRGYTF
>TRBV5-6|TRBJ2-7
CASSLTMRGLPYEQYF
>TRBV2|TRBJ2-1
CASSVEYNEQFF
>TRBV11-3|TRBJ2-1
CASSLGSALAGWDEQFF
>TRBV7-9|TRBJ1-4
CASSLWNAATNEKLFF
>TRBV5-1|TRBJ2-5
CASSHRQAQETQYF
>TRBV27|TRBJ1-2
CASSSPGGGYTF
>TRBV28|TRBJ1-1
CASTLGAGMNTEAFF
>TRBV19|TRBJ1-1
CASSIAGSGTEAFF
>TRBV4-1|TRBJ2-7
CASSPHRGDEQYF